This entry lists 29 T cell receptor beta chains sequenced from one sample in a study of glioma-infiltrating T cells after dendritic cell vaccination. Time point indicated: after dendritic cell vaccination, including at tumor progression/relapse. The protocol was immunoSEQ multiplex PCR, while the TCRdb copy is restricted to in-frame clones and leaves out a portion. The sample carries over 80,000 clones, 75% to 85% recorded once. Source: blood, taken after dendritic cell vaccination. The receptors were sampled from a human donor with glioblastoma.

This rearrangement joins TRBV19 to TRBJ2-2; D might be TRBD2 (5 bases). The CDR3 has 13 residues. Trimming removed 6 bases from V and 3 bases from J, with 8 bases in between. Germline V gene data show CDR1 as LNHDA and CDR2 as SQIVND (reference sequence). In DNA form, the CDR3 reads TGTGCCAGTAGAACGGGGTACACCGGGGAGCTGTTTTTT. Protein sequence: CASRTGYTGELFF.

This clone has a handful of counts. The CDR3 protein is CASRDGGTGGHGYTF. The CDR3 DNA reads as TGTGCCAGCAGAGACGGCGGGACAGGGGGCCATGGCTACACCTTC. The rearrangement uses TRBV2 and TRBJ1-2; 12 bases are a match to TRBD1. The trim removed 6 bases at V and 6 bases at J, leaving 8 bases unmatched. This CDR3 spans 15 amino acids. Germline V gene sequence: CDR1 SNHLY, CDR2 FYNNEI.

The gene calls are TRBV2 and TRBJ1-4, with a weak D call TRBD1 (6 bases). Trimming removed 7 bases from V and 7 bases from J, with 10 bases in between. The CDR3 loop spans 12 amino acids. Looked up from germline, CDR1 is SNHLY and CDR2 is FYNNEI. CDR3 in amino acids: CASNRVGEKLFF. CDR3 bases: TGTGCCAGCAACAGGGTCGGTGAAAAACTGTTTTTT.

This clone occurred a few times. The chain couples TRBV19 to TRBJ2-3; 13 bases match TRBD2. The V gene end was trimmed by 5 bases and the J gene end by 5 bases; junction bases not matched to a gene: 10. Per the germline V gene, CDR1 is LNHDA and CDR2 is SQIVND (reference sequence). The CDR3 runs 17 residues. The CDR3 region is CASSSPRLAGGLDTQYF. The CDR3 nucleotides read TGTGCCAGTAGTTCACCCAGACTAGCGGGGGGACTAGATACGCAGTATTTT. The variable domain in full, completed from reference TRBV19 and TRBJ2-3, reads DGGITQSPKYLFRKEGQNVTLSCEQNLNHDAMYWYRQDPGQGLRLIYYSQIVNDFQKGDIAEGYSVSREKKESFPLTVTSAQKNPTAFYLCASSSPRLAGGLDTQYFGPGTRLTVL.

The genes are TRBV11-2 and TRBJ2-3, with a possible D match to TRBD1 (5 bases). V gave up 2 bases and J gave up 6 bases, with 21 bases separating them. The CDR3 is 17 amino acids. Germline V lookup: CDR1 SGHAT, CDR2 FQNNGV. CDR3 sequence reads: CASSLTTWGRHADTQYF. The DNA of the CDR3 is TGTGCCAGCAGCTTAACGACCTGGGGCCGTCACGCGGATACGCAGTATTTT. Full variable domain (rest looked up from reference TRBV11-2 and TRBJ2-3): EAGVAQSPRYKIIEKRQSVAFWCNPISGHATLYWYQQILGQGPKLLIQFQNNGVVDDSQLPKDRFSAERLKGVDSTLKIQPAKLEDSAVYLCASSLTTWGRHADTQYFGPGTRLTVL.

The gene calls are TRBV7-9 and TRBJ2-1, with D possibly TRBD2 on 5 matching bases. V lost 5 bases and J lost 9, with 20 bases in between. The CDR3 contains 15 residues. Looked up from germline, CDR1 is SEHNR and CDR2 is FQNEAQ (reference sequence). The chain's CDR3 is CASSPISEARSEQFF. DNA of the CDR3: TGTGCCAGCAGCCCAATTAGCGAGGCCCGCAGTGAGCAGTTCTTC.

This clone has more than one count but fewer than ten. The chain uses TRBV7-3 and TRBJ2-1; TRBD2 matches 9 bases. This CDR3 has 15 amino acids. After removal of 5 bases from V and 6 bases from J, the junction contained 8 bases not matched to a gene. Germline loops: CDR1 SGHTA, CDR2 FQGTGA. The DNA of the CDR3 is TGTGCCAGCAGCCAAGCGGGACTAGCAGGCAATGAGCAGTTCTTC. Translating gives CASSQAGLAGNEQFF. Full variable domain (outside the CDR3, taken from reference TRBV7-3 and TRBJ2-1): GAGVSQTPSNKVTEKGKYVELRCDPISGHTALYWYRQSLGQGPEFLIYFQGTGAADDSGLPNDRFFAVRPEGSVSTLKIQRTERGDSAVYLCASSQAGLAGNEQFFGPGTRLTVL.

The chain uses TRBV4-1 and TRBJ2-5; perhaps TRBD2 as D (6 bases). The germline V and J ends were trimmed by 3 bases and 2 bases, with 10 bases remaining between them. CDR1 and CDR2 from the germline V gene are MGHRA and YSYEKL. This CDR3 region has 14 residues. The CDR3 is CASSQVAAQETQYF. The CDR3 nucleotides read TGCGCCAGCAGCCAGGTAGCGGCACAAGAGACCCAGTACTTC.

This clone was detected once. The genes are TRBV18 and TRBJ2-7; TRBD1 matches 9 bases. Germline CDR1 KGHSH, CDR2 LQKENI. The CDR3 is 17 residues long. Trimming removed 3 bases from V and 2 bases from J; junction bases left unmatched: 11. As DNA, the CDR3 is TGTGCCAGCTCACCCGCAACCGGGACAGGGAAGGCCTACGAGCAGTACGTC. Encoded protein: CASSPATGTGKAYEQYV.

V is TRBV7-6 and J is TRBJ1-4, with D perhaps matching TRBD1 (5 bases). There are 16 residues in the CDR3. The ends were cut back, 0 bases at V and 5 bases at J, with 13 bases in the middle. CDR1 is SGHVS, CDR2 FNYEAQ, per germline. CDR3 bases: TGTGCCAGCAGCTTAGCGGCGGGGACCTTCAATGAAAAACTGTTTTTT. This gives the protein CASSLAAGTFNEKLFF.

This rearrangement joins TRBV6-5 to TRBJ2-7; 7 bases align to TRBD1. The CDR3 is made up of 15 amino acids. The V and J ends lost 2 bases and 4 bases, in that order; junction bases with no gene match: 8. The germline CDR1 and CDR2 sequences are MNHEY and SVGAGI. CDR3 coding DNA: TGTGCCAGCAGTTACGACAGGGCACATCCTTACGAGCAGTACTTC. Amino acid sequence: CASSYDRAHPYEQYF.

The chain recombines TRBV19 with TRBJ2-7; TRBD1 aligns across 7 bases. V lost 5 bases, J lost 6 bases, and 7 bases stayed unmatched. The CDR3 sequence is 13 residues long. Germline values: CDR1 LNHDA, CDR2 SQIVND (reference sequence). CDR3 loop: CASSAQQGSEQYV. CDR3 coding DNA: TGTGCCAGTAGTGCCCAACAGGGGTCCGAGCAGTACGTC.

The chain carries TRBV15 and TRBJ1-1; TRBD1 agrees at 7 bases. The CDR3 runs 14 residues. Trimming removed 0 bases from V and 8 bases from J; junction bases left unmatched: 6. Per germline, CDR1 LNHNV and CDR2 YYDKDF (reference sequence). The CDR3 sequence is CATSRDNRGFEAFF. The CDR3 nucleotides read TGTGCCACCAGCAGAGATAACAGGGGCTTCGAAGCTTTCTTT. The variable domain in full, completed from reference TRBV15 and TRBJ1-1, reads DAMVIQNPRYQVTQFGKPVTLSCSQTLNHNVMYWYQQKSSQAPKLLFHYYDKDFNNEADTPDNFQSRRPNTSFCFLDIRSPGLGDTAMYLCATSRDNRGFEAFFGQGTRLTVV.

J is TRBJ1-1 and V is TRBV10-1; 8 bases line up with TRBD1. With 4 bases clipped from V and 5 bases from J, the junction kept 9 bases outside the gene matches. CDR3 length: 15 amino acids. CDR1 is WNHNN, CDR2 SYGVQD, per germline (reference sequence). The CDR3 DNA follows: TGCGCCAGCAGTGCCAATTCAGGGGGCCGAACTGAAGCTTTCTTT. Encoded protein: CASSANSGGRTEAFF.

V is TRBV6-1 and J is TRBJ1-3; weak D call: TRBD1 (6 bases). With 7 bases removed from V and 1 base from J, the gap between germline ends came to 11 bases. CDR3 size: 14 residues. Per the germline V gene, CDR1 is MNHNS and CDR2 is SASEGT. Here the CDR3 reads CASITGPSGNTIYF. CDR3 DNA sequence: TGTGCCAGCATTACAGGGCCTTCTGGAAACACCATATATTTT.

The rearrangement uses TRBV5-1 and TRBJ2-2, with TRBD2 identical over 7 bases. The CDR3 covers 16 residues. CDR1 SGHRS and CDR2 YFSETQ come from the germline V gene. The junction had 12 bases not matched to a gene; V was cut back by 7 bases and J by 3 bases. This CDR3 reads CASAPRGDSDTGELFF. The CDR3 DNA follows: TGCGCCAGCGCCCCTCGGGGGGATAGCGACACCGGGGAGCTGTTTTTT. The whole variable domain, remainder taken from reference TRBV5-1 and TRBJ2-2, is KAGVTQTPRYLIKTRGQQVTLSCSPISGHRSVSWYQQTPGQGLQFLFEYFSETQRNKGNFPGRFSGRQFSNSRSEMNVSTLELGDSALYLCASAPRGDSDTGELFFGEGSRLTVL.

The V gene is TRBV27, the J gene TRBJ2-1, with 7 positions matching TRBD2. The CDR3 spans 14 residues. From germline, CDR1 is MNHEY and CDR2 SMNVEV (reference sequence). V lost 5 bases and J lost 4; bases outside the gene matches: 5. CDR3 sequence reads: CASSPGTTYNEQFF. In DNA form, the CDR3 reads TGTGCCAGCAGTCCTGGGACTACTTACAATGAGCAGTTCTTC.

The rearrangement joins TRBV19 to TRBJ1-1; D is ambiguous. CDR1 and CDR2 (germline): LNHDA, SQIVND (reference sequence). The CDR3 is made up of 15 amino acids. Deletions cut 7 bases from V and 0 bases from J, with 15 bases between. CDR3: CASTTTRVMNTEAFF. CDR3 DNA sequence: TGTGCCAGTACCACAACGAGGGTTATGAACACTGAAGCTTTCTTT.

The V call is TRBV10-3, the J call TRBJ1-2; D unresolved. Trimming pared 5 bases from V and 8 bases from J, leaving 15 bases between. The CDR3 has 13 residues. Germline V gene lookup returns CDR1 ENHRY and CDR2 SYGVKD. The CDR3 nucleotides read TGTGCCATCAGTTCGACGGACTCGATGGGCTACACCTTC. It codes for CAISSTDSMGYTF.

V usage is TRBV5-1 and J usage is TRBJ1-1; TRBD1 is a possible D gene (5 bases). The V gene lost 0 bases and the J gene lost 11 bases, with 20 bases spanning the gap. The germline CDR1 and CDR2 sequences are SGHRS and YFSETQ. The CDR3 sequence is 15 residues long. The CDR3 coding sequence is TGCGCCAGCAGCTTGGCCGGGAGCAGGGAGGGTGAGGCTTTCTTT. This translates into CASSLAGSREGEAFF.

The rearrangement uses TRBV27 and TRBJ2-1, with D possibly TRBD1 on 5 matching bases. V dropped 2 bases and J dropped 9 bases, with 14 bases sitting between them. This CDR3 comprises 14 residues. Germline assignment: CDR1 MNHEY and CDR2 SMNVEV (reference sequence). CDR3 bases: TGTGCCAGCAGTTTAGAGAGCGTGACAGTTGAGCAGTTCTTC. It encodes CASSLESVTVEQFF.

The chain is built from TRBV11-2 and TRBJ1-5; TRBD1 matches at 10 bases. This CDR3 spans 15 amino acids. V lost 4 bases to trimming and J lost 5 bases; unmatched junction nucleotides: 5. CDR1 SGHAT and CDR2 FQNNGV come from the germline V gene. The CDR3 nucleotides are TGTGCCAGCAGCTGGGGGACAGGGGCGCATCAGCCCCAGCATTTT. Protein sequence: CASSWGTGAHQPQHF.

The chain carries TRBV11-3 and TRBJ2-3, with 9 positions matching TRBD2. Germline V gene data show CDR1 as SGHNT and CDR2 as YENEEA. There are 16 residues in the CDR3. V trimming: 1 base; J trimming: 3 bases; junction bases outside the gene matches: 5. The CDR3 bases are TGTGCCAGCAGCTTAGGGGCTAGCGGGGATACAGATACGCAGTATTTT. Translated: CASSLGASGDTDTQYF.

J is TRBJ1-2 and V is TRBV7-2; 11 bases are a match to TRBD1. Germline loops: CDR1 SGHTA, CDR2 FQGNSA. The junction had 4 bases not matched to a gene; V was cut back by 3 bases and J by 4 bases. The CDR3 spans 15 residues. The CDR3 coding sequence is TGTGCCAGCAGCTTCGGGACAGGGGGGACCTATGGCTACACCTTC. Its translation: CASSFGTGGTYGYTF.

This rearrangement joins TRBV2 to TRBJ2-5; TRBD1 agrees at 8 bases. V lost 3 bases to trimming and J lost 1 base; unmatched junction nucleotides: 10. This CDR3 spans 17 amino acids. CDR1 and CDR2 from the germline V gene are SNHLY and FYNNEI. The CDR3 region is CASSESSRDRGQETQYF. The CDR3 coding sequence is TGTGCCAGCAGTGAGAGCAGTCGAGACAGGGGCCAAGAGACCCAGTACTTC. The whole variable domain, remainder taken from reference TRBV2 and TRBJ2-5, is EPEVTQTPSHQVTQMGQEVILRCVPISNHLYFYWYRQILGQKVEFLVSFYNNEISEKSEIFDDQFSVERPDGSNFTLKIRSTKLEDSAMYFCASSESSRDRGQETQYFGPGTRLLVL.

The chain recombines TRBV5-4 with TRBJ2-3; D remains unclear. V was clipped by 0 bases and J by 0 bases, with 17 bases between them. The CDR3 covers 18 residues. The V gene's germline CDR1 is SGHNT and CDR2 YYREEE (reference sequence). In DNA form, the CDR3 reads TGTGCCAGCAGCTTGGCTACTGGTGGGCCTATTAGCACAGATACGCAGTATTTT. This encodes CASSLATGGPISTDTQYF. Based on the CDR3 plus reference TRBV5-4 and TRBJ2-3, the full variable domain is ETGVTQSPTHLIKTRGQQVTLRCSSQSGHNTVSWYQQALGQGPQFIFQYYREEENGRGNFPPRFSGLQFPNYSSELNVNALELDDSALYLCASSLATGGPISTDTQYFGPGTRLTVL.

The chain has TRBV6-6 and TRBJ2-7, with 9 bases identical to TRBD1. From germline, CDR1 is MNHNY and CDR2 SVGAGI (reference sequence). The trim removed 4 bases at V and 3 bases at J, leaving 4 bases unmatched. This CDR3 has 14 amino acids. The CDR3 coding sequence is TGTGCCAGCAGTTTAGAGGACAGGGGCTACGAGCAGTACTTC. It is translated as CASSLEDRGYEQYF.

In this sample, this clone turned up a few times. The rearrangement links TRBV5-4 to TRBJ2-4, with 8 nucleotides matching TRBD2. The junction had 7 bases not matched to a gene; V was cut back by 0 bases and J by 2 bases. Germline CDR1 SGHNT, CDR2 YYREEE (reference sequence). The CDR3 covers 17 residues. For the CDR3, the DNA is TGTGCCAGCAGCTTGGGGGGCCGGGGGGGGTCCAAAAACATTCAGTACTTC. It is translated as CASSLGGRGGSKNIQYF.

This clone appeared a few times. For the CDR3, the DNA is TGTGCCAGTAGTACTCCTACTACTGGGTATGGCTACACCTTC. It encodes CASSTPTTGYGYTF. V usage is TRBV19 and J usage is TRBJ1-2, with D unclear. V was trimmed by 4 bases and J by 5 bases, leaving 14 bases between them. The CDR3 runs 14 residues. Germline V gene data show CDR1 as LNHDA and CDR2 as SQIVND (reference sequence).